The T cell receptor beta chain under discussion was sequenced for a study of blood T cell repertoires in COVID-19. TCRdb's table, derived via immunoSEQ multiplex PCR, lists solely in-frame clones and lacks some. The sample consists of some 250,000 clones, about 70% of them appearing once. With 5 bases clipped from V and 8 bases from J, the junction kept 11 bases outside the gene matches. This CDR3 is 16 amino acids long. Germline assignment: CDR1 SEHNR and CDR2 FQNEAQ (reference sequence). This chain connects TRBV7-9 to TRBJ1-4; TRBD1 aligns across 10 bases. This sequence originates from a woman aged 80 or over with acute or convalescent COVID-19. Sequenced: peripheral blood. CDR3 DNA: TGTGCCAGCAGCGCCAGGGAGGGACAGGGGAACGAAAAACTGTTTTTT. Amino acid sequence: CASSAREGQGNEKLFF.